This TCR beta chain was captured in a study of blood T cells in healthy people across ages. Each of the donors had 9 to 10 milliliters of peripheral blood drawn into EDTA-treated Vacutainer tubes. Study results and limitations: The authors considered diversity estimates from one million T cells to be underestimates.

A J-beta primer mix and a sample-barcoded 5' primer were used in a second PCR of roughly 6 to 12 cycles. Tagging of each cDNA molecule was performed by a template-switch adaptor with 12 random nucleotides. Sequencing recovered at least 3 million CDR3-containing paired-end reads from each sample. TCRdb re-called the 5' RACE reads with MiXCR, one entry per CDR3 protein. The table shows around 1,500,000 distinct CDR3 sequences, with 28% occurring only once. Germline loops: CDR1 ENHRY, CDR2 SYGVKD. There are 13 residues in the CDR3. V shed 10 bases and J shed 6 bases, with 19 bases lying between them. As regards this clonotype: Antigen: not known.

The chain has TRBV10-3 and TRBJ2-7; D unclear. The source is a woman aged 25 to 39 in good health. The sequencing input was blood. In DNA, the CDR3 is TGTGCCACCCATAAGGTGGGTGCCCGCGAGCAGTACTTC. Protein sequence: CATHKVGAREQYF.